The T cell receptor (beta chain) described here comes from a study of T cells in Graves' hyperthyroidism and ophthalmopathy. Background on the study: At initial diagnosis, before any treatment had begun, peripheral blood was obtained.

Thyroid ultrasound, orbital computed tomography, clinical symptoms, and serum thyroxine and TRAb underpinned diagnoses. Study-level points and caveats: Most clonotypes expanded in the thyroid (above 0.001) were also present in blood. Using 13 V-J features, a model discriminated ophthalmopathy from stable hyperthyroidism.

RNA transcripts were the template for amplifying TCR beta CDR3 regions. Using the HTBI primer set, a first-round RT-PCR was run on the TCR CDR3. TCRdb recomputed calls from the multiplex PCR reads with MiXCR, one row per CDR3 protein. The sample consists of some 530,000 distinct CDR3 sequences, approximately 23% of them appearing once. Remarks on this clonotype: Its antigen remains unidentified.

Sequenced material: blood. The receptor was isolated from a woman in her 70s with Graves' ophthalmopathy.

In DNA form, the CDR3 reads TGTGCCACCTCGGTACTAAGGGGGGAGACCCAGTACTTC. The encoded protein is CATSVLRGETQYF. The chain is built from TRBV3-1 and TRBJ2-5, with TRBD1 as a possible D gene (6 bases). V shed 10 bases and J shed 5 bases, with 17 bases lying between them. CDR1 is LGHDT, CDR2 YNNKEL, per germline (reference sequence). The CDR3 runs 13 residues.